These T cell receptor beta chains were read from a single sample in a study of CD8+ T cells in alopecia areata. Profiling relied on immunoSEQ multiplex PCR, and the TCRdb table lists in-frame clones only, not all of them. The table records approximately 180,000 clones, 60% of them present only once. Here the sequenced sample was CD4+ T cells sorted from blood, taken at week 24, from a patient treated with tofacitinib. Source of these receptors: a human donor with alopecia areata. CDR3s include the opening cysteine and the closing phenylalanine or tryptophan. D genes are given only for firm matches. Only some rows state a clone size, as once, few, many or a class for expanded clones.

d_call,clone_size,j_call,v_call,cdr3_nt,cdr3_aa
.,once,TRBJ1-1,TRBV29-1,TGCAGCGTAGCATCCGGGACTTCGAACACTGAAGCTTTCTTT,CSVASGTSNTEAFF
.,once,TRBJ2-7,TRBV27,TGTGCCAGCAGTTGGGGCAGGTCAGGGGACGAGCAGTACTTC,CASSWGRSGDEQYF
.,.,TRBJ2-1,TRBV7-2,TGTGCCAGCAGCCCACTTGGCGAGCAGTTCTTC,CASSPLGEQFF
.,.,TRBJ1-5,TRBV28,TGTGCCAGCAGTTTATCCGGGGAGCAGCATTTT,CASSLSGEQHF
TRBD1,.,TRBJ2-1,TRBV6-6,TGTGCCAGCAGTTACCTGGACAGGAATGAGCAGTTCTTC,CASSYLDRNEQFF
.,.,TRBJ1-2,TRBV2,TGTGCCAGCAGTGGCCCCGGGACGGAATATGGCTACACCTTC,CASSGPGTEYGYTF
.,few,TRBJ1-6,TRBV6-5,TGTGCCAGCAGGAGGAGCTCCTATAATTCACCCCTCCACTTT,CASRRSSYNSPLHF
.,.,TRBJ1-1,TRBV19,TGTGCCAGTAGTTTATCGACAGGGAACACTGAAGCTTTCTTT,CASSLSTGNTEAFF
TRBD1,few,TRBJ1-5,TRBV7-2,TGTGCCAGCAGCAGAGGGCAAGGGACAGGGCGCTATCAGCCCCAGCATTTT,CASSRGQGTGRYQPQHF
.,few,TRBJ2-5,TRBV15,TGTGCCACCAGCAGAATCCTTCCGGGACAAGAGACCCAGTACTTC,CATSRILPGQETQYF
.,.,TRBJ2-3,TRBV9,TGTGCCAGCAGCGTGGTCGGGGAGGCTACGCAGTATTTT,CASSVVGEATQYF
.,.,TRBJ2-7,TRBV29-1,TGCAGCGTTGGTCCGAGCTCCTACGAGCAGTACTTC,CSVGPSSYEQYF
TRBD1,.,TRBJ1-1,TRBV11-3,TGTGCCAGCTCACAGGGGCTTGGCACTGAAGCTTTCTTT,CASSQGLGTEAFF
.,.,TRBJ2-5,TRBV14,TGTGCCAGCAGCCAAAGGAGGGGGCTTTTCCAAGAGACCCAGTACTTC,CASSQRRGLFQETQYF
TRBD1,.,TRBJ1-2,TRBV27,TGTGCCAGCAGCCTTACAGGGGGCGGGTATGGCTACACCTTC,CASSLTGGGYGYTF
.,.,TRBJ2-4,TRBV30,TGTGCCTGGAGCCGGGGACTGCAAAACATTCAGTACTTC,CAWSRGLQNIQYF
TRBD1,few,TRBJ2-7,TRBV29-1,TGCAGCGTTGAAGATCGGAGACAGGGACGCTACGAGCAGTACTTC,CSVEDRRQGRYEQYF
.,.,TRBJ1-1,TRBV29-1,TGCAGCGTCCGGAATGGGGGGGACACTGAAGCTTTCTTT,CSVRNGGDTEAFF
TRBD2,.,TRBJ2-3,TRBV2,TGTGCCAGCAGTCCAACTAGCGGGGGCGTGTCCGCAGATACGCAGTATTTT,CASSPTSGGVSADTQYF
.,.,TRBJ2-6,TRBV29-1,TGCAGCGTTGCAACGCTCTCTGGGGCCAACGTCCTGACTTTC,CSVATLSGANVLTF
.,.,TRBJ2-5,TRBV18,TGTGCCAGCTCACCCAGCGGGCTCCAAGAGACCCAGTACTTC,CASSPSGLQETQYF
TRBD1,.,TRBJ1-1,TRBV30,TGTGCCTGGAATGACAGGGGAGGGGAAGCTTTCTTT,CAWNDRGGEAFF
TRBD2,few,TRBJ2-3,TRBV30,TGTGCCTGGAGTGAAGGCGGGGGGGGCCTTAAGTATTTT,CAWSEGGGGLKYF
.,few,TRBJ1-1,TRBV4-3,TGCGCCAGCAGCCAGGCTCGGGGGGCGTGGACTGAAGCTTTCTTT,CASSQARGAWTEAFF
TRBD1,few,TRBJ1-3,TRBV5-1,TGTGCCAGCAGCTCTGGACAGGGCCTCTCTGGAAACACCATATATTTT,CASSSGQGLSGNTIYF
TRBD1,few,TRBJ1-2,TRBV11-2,TGTGCCAGCAGAGACCCGGGACAGGTCGCCGATGGCTACACCTTC,CASRDPGQVADGYTF
.,.,TRBJ2-5,TRBV11-2,TGTGCCAGCAGCTTGGGCCTTGGGGAGACCCAGTACTTC,CASSLGLGETQYF
TRBD1,.,TRBJ1-1,TRBV9,TGTGCCAGCAGCGTAGTACAGGGGGTGGGCACTGAAGCTTTCTTT,CASSVVQGVGTEAFF
.,.,TRBJ1-5,TRBV2,TGTGCCAGCAGTGAAGCGGTCGGGGGTCGCTTCCAGCCCCAGCATTTT,CASSEAVGGRFQPQHF
.,.,TRBJ1-2,TRBV30,TGTGCCTGGAGTGTAGGTGACCGCAACTATGGCTACACCTTC,CAWSVGDRNYGYTF
.,.,TRBJ2-1,TRBV20-1,TGCAGTGCTAGAGATCGGGATGAGCAGTTCTTC,CSARDRDEQFF
.,.,TRBJ1-1,TRBV5-6,TGTGCCAGCAGCCCCCCGGGGGTTAGGGACGCTGAAGCTTTCTTT,CASSPPGVRDAEAFF
.,.,TRBJ2-2,TRBV2,TGTGCCAGCAACAGGTTCGAGGCCGGGGAGCTGTTTTTT,CASNRFEAGELFF
.,few,TRBJ2-5,TRBV30,TGTGCCTGGAGTGACAGCCTAGGGTTGGAGACCCAGTACTTC,CAWSDSLGLETQYF
.,.,TRBJ1-1,TRBV29-1,TGCAGCGTCTCTGGGCGGACGAACACTGAAGCTTTCTTT,CSVSGRTNTEAFF
.,.,TRBJ2-3,TRBV7-3,TGTGCCAGCAGCCTGACAGTTTCTAGCACAGATACGCAGTATTTT,CASSLTVSSTDTQYF
.,.,TRBJ2-3,TRBV11-3,TGTGCCAGCAGCCAAATTAGCCCCACCACAGATACGCAGTATTTT,CASSQISPTTDTQYF
.,.,TRBJ2-7,TRBV29-1,TGCAGCGTGTACAGAGACAGTTCCACCTACGAGCAGTACTTC,CSVYRDSSTYEQYF
.,.,TRBJ2-6,TRBV7-2,TGTGCCAGCAGCTTGTCAGCATTGGGTCCCTCTGGGGCCAACGTCCTGACTTTC,CASSLSALGPSGANVLTF
.,.,TRBJ2-7,TRBV11-2,TGTGCCAGCAGCTTACACCGCGCCTCCTACGAGCAGTACTTC,CASSLHRASYEQYF
.,.,TRBJ2-3,TRBV2,TGTGCCAGCTCCTGGGGGAAATCAGATACGCAGTATTTT,CASSWGKSDTQYF
.,few,TRBJ2-1,TRBV4-2,TGTGCCAGCAGCCAAGCCCCGAATGAGCAGTTCTTC,CASSQAPNEQFF
TRBD1,.,TRBJ1-5,TRBV25-1,TGTGCCAGCAGTGAGCCAGGGGGACCCAATCAGCCCCAGCATTTT,CASSEPGGPNQPQHF
.,.,TRBJ2-5,TRBV30,TGTGCCTGGAGTGTCAAGTGGGAGACCCAGTACTTC,CAWSVKWETQYF
.,.,TRBJ1-6,TRBV27,TGTGCCAGCAGTATAACCCGGGCCAAAAATTCACCCCTCCACTTT,CASSITRAKNSPLHF
TRBD1,.,TRBJ1-1,TRBV7-2,TGTGCCAGCAGCTCCTACAGGGGAGCCACTGAAGCTTTCTTT,CASSSYRGATEAFF
.,.,TRBJ1-1,TRBV11-2,TGTGCCAGCAGCTTCGACAGGTGGGAAGCTTTCTTT,CASSFDRWEAFF
TRBD1,.,TRBJ2-1,TRBV5-1,TGCGCCAGCAGCGAAGGACAGGGGGCGTTGGAGCAGTTCTTC,CASSEGQGALEQFF
.,.,TRBJ1-6,TRBV27,TGTGCCAGCAGGACTAGCGGGAATTCACCCCTCCACTTT,CASRTSGNSPLHF
TRBD2,.,TRBJ2-3,TRBV4-3,TGCGCCAGCAGCCAATTAGCGGGGGAGTCAGATACGCAGTATTTT,CASSQLAGESDTQYF
.,once,TRBJ1-1,TRBV9,TGTGCCAGCAGCGCCCTCATCGCAAACACTGAAGCTTTCTTT,CASSALIANTEAFF
.,.,TRBJ2-5,TRBV14,TGTGCCAGCAGCCCCCTGAAGGGTTCAGGAGAGACCCAGTACTTC,CASSPLKGSGETQYF
.,once,TRBJ1-2,TRBV29-1,TGCAGCGTTGCGGGGGACACAGCTAACTATGGCTACACCTTC,CSVAGDTANYGYTF
.,.,TRBJ1-1,TRBV18,TGTGCCAGCGGGCTAGACAGAAGAACTGAAGCTTTCTTT,CASGLDRRTEAFF
.,.,TRBJ2-1,TRBV7-9,TGTGCCAGCAGCTTAGGAGGGTTCAATGAGCAGTTCTTC,CASSLGGFNEQFF